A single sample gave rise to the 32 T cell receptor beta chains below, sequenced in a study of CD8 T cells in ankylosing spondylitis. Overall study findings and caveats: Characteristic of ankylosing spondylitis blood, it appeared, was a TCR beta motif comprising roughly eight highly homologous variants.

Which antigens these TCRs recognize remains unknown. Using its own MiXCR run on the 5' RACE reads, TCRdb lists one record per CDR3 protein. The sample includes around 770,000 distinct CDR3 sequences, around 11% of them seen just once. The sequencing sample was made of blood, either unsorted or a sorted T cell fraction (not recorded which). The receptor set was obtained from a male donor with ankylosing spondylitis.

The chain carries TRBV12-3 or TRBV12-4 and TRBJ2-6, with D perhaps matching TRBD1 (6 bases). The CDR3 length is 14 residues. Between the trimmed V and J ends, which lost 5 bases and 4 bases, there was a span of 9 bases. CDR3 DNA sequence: TGTGCCAGCAGTAGGACAGAAGGGGCCAACGTCCTGACTTTC. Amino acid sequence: CASSRTEGANVLTF.

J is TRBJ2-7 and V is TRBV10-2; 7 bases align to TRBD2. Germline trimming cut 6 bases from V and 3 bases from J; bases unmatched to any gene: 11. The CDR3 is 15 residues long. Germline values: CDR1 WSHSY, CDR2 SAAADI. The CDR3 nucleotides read TGCGCCAGCAGGTCTGGCGGGAGTCCGATCTACGAGCAGTACTTC. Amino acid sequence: CASRSGGSPIYEQYF.

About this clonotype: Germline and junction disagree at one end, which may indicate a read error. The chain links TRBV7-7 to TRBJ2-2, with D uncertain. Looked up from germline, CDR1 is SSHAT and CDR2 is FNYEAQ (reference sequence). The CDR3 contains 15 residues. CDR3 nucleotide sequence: TGTGCTAGCAGAGCCCACGACTCAAACACCGGGGAGCTGTTTTTT. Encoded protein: CASRAHDSNTGELFF. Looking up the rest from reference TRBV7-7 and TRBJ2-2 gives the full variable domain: GAGVSQSPRYKVTKRGQDVTLRCDPISSHATLYWYQQALGQGPEFLTYFNYEAQPDKSGLPSDRFSAERPEGSISTLTIQRTEQRDSAMYRCASRAHDSNTGELFFGEGSRLTVL.

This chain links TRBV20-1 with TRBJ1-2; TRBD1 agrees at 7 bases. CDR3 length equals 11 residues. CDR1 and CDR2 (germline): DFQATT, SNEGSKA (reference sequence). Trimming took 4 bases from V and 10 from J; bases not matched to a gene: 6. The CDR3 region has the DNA TGCAGTGCTAACCCGACAGGGAACTACACCTTC. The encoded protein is CSANPTGNYTF.

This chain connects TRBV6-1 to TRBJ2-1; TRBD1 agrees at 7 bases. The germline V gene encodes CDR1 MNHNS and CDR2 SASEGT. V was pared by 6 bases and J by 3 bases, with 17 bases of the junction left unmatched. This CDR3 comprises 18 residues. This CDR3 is CASRSAGPGTDLYNEQFF. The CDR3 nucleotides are TGTGCCAGCAGATCCGCCGGCCCGGGGACAGACCTCTACAATGAGCAGTTCTTC.

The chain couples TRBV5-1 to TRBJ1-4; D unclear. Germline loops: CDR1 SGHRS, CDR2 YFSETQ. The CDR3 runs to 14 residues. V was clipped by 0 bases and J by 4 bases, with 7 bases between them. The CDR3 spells CASSLVDLNEKLFF. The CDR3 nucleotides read TGCGCCAGCAGCTTGGTGGACCTTAATGAAAAACTGTTTTTT.

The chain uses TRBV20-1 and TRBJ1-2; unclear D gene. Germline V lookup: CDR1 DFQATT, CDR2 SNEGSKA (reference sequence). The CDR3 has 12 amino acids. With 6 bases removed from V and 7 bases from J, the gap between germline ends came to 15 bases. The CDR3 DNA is TGCAGTGCCTCATACCCCGCAGGTGGCTACACCTTC. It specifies CSASYPAGGYTF.

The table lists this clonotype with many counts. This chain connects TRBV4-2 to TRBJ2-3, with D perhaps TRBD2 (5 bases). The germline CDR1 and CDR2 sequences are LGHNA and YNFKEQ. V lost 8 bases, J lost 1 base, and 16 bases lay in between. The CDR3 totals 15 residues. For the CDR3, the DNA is TGTGCCAGCGGACCTGGGGAGACCGGCACAGATACGCAGTATTTT. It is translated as CASGPGETGTDTQYF.

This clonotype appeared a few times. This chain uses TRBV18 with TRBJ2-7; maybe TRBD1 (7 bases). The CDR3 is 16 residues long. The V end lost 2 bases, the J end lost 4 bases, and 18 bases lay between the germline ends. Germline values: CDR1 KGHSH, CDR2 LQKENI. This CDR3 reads CASSPNRQGGLYEQYF. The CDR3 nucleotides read TGTGCCAGCTCACCAAACAGACAGGGAGGACTGTACGAGCAGTACTTC.

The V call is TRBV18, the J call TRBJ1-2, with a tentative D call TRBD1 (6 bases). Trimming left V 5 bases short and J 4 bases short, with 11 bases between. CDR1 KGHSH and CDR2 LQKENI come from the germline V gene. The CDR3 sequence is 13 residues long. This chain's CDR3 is CASSGGLGYGYTF. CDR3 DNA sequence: TGTGCCAGCTCAGGGGGCTTGGGCTATGGCTACACCTTC.

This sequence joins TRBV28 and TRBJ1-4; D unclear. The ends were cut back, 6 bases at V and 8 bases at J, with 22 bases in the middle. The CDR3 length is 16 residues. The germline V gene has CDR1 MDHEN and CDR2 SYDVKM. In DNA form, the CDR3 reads TGTGCCAGCAGCCTTTCGGGGAAGGGAAGTCGAGAAAAACTGTTTTTT. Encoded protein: CASSLSGKGSREKLFF.

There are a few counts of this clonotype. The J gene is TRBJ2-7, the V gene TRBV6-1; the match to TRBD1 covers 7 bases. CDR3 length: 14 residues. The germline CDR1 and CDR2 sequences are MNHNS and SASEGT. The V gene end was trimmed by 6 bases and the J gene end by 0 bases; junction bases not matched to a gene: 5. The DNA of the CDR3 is TGTGCCAGCAGAAAAAGGGGGCTCTCCTACGAGCAGTACTTC. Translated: CASRKRGLSYEQYF.

CDR3 sequence: CSAQGQLVNTGELFF. The CDR3 DNA reads TGCAGTGCACAAGGACAATTAGTGAACACCGGGGAGCTGTTTTTT. This chain connects TRBV20-1 to TRBJ2-2; D perhaps matches TRBD1 (5 bases). The CDR3 runs 15 residues. V lost 6 bases and J 1 base, leaving 15 bases between the germline ends. Per germline, CDR1 DFQATT and CDR2 SNEGSKA (reference sequence).

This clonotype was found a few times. CDR3 bases: TGTGCCAGCAGTAAAAACGGAAACTCTGGAAACACCATATATTTT. Translating gives CASSKNGNSGNTIYF. V gene TRBV12-3 or TRBV12-4 combines with J gene TRBJ1-3; D call uncertain. The CDR3 length is 15 residues. The V and J ends lost 5 bases and 0 bases respectively, with 11 bases between them.

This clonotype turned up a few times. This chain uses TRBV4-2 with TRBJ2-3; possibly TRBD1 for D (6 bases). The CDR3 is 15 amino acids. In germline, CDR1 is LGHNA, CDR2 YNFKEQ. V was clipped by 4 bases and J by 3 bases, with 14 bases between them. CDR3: CASSPGMGATDTQYF. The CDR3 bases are TGTGCCAGCAGCCCCGGGATGGGGGCAACAGATACGCAGTATTTT.

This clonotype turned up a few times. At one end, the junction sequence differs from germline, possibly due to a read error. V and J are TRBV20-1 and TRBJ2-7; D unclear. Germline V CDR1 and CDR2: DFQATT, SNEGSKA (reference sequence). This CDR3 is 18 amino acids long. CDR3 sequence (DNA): TGCTGTGCTACCCCCCCGAACAGAAACAGTCTAGTCCCCTACGAGCAGTACTTC. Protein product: CCATPPNRNSLVPYEQYF.

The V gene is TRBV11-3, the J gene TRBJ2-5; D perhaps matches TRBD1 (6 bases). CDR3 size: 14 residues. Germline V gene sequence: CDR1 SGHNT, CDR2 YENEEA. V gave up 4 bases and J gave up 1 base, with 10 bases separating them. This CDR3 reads CASSSRDTQETQYF. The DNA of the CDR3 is TGTGCCAGCAGCTCCCGGGACACCCAAGAGACCCAGTACTTC.

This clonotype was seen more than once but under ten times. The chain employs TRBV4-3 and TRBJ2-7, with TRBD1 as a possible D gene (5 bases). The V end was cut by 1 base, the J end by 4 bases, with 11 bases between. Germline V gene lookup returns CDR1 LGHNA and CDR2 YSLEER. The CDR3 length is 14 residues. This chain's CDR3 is CASSQGPRVYEQYF. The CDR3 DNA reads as TGCGCCAGCAGCCAAGGCCCCAGGGTTTACGAGCAGTACTTC.

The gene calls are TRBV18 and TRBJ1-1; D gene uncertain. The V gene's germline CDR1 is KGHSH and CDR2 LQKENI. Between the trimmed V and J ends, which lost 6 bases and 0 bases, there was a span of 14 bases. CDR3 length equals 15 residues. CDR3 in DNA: TGTGCCAGCTCCCCAATTAATGGGATGAACACTGAAGCTTTCTTT. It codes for CASSPINGMNTEAFF.

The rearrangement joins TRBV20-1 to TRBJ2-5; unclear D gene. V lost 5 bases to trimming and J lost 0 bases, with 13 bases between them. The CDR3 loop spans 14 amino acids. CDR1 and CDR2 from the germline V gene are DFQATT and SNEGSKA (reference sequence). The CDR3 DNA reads TGCAGTGCTCGTGTATCAGCAGACCAAGAGACCCAGTACTTC. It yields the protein CSARVSADQETQYF.

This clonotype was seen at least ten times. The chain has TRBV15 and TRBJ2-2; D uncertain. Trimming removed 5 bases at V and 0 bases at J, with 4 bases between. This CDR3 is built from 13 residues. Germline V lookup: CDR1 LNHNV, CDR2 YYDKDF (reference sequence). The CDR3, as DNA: TGTGCCACCAGCGGAACGAACACCGGGGAGCTGTTTTTT. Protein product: CATSGTNTGELFF.

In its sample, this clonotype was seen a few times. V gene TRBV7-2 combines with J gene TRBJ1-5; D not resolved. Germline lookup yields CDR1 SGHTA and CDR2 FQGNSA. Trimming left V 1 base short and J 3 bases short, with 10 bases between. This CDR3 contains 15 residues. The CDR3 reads CASSLGGSTNQPQHF. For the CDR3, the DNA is TGTGCCAGCAGCTTAGGAGGCAGCACCAATCAGCCCCAGCATTTT.

The DNA for the CDR3 is TGCAGTGCTCCCCCATGGACAGTGAACACTGAAGCTTTCTTT. Its translation: CSAPPWTVNTEAFF. The rearrangement uses TRBV20-1 and TRBJ1-1, with D perhaps TRBD1 (6 bases). The CDR3 is made up of 14 amino acids. In germline, CDR1 is DFQATT, CDR2 SNEGSKA (reference sequence). Trimming removed 5 bases from V and 0 bases from J, with 13 bases in between.

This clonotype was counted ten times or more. For the CDR3, the DNA is TGCAGCGGGGGACAGGGGCGGGAGACCCAGTACTTC. This sequence encodes CSGGQGRETQYF. The gene calls are TRBV29-1 and TRBJ2-5, with 10 bases that match TRBD1. The trim removed 7 bases at V and 5 bases at J, leaving 4 bases unmatched. The CDR3 runs 12 residues. CDR1 is SQVTM, CDR2 ANQGSEA, per germline.

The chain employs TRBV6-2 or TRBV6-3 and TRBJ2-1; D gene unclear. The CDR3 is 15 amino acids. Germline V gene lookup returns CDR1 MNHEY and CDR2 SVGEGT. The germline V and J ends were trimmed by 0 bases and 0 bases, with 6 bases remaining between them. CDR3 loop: CASSYSDVSYNEQFF. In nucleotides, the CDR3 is TGTGCCAGCAGTTACTCCGACGTCTCCTACAATGAGCAGTTCTTC.

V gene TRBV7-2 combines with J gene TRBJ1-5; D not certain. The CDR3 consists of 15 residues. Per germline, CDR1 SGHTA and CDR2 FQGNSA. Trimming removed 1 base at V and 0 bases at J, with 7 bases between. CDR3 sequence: CASSLGVSSNQPQHF. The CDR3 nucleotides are TGTGCCAGCAGCTTAGGTGTCAGTAGCAATCAGCCCCAGCATTTT.

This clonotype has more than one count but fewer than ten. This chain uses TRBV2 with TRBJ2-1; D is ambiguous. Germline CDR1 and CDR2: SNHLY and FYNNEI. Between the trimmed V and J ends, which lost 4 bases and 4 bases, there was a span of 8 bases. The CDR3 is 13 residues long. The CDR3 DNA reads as TGTGCCAGCAGTGCGAGCCGATACAATGAGCAGTTCTTC. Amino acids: CASSASRYNEQFF.

CDR3: CASSRQTTTNYGYTF. In DNA, the CDR3 is TGTGCCAGCAGCCGACAGACAACCACTAACTATGGCTACACCTTC. The gene calls are TRBV7-2 and TRBJ1-2; tentatively, D is TRBD1 (5 bases). Germline lookup yields CDR1 SGHTA and CDR2 FQGNSA. Trimming cost V 5 bases and J 0 bases, with 13 bases left between them. CDR3 length equals 15 residues.

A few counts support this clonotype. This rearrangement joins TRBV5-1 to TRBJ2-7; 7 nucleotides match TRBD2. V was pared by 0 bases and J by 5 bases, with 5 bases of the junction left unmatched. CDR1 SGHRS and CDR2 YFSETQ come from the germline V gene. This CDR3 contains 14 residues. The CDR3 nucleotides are TGCGCCAGCAGCTTGGGGGAGGGCCCCAACGAGCAGTACTTC. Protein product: CASSLGEGPNEQYF.

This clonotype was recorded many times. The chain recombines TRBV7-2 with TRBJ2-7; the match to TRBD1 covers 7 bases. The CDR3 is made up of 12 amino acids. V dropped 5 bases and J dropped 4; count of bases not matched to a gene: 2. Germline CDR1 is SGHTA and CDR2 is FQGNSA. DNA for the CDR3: TGTGCCAGCAGCCCGACAGGGTACGAGCAGTACTTC. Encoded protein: CASSPTGYEQYF.

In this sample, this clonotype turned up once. CDR3 in amino acids: CASQGANTGELFF. The CDR3 DNA reads as TGTGCCAGCCAGGGGGCAAACACCGGGGAGCTGTTTTTT. V gene TRBV28 combines with J gene TRBJ2-2; 8 bases match TRBD1. The CDR3 spans 13 residues. From germline, CDR1 is MDHEN and CDR2 SYDVKM. V was clipped by 8 bases and J by 2 bases; unmatched bases: 1.

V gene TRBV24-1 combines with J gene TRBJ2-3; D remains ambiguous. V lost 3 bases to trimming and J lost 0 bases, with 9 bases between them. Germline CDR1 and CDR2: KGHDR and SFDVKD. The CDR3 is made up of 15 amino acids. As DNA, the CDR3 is TGTGCCACCAGTGATCGGACGCCTAGCACAGATACGCAGTATTTT. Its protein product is CATSDRTPSTDTQYF.